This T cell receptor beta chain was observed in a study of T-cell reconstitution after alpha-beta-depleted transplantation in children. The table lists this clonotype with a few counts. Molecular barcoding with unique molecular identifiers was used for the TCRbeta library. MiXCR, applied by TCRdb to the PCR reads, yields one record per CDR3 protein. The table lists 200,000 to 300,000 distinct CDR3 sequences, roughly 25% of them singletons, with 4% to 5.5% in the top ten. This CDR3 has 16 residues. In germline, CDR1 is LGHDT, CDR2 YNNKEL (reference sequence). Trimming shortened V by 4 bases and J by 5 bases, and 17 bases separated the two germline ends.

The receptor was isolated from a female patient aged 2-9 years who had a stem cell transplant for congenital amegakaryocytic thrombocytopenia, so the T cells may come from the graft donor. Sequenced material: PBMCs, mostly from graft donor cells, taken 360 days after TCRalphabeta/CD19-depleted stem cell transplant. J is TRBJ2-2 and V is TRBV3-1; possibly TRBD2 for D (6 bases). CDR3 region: CASSRLRGYSTGELFF. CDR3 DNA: TGTGCCAGCAGCCGACTGCGGGGTTATAGTACCGGGGAGCTGTTTTTT.